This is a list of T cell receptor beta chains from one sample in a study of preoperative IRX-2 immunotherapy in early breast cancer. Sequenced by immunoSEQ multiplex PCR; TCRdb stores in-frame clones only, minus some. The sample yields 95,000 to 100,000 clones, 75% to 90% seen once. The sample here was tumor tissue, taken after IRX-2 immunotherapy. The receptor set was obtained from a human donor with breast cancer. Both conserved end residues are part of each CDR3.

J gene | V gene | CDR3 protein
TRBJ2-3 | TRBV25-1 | CASSLTSSSTDTQYF
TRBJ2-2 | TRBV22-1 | CASSKLAGETGELFF
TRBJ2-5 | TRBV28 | CASSPRTGMRGETQYF
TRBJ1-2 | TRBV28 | CASSLWTGLYGYTF
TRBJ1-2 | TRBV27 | CPQETYRAYGYTF
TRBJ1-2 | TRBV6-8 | CASTERGRGYTF
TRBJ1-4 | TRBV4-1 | CASSQAGTGEEKLFF
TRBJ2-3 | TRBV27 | CASSFLSSTDTQYF
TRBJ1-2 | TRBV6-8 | CASRGGTGLGGYTF
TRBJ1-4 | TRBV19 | CASSMGTGGDEKLFF
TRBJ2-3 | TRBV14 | CASSQGFPNTQYF
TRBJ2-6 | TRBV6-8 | CASSFWLGANVLTF
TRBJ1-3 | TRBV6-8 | CASRGQEPGNTIYF
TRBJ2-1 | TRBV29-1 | CSVGRISVPYNEQFF
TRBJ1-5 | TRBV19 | CASSIVLSNQPQHF
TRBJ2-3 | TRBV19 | CASSKVAGVKADTQYF
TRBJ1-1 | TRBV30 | CAWRPWDMNTEAFF
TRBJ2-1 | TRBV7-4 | CASSSRAGNDEQFF
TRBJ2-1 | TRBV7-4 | CASSPIWIKMEGDYNEQFF
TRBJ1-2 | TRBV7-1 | CASSVTDNNYGYTF
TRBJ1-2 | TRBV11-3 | CASSSQTGGNYGYTF
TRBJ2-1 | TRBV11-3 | CASSFPGRGNEQFF
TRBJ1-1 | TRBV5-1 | CASSFEGPRNTEAFF
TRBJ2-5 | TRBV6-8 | CASSYSFALAGGPGETQYF
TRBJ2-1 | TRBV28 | CASRIPGLSYNEQFF
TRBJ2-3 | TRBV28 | CASGLAGGSTDTQYF
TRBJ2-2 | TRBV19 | CASSQGRNTGELFF
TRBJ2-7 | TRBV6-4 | CASKGPWEQYF
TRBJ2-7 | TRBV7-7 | CASSLVAGTYEQYF
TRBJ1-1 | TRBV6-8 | CASSRTVTNTEAFF
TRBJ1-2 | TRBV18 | CASSPGQLPDYGYTF
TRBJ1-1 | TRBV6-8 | CAVQMDRGNTEAFF
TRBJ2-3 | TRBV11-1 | CASSLGREGTDTQYF
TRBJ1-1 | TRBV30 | CAWKVGQGAFF
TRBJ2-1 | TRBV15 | CATSRDEGSGRDEQFF
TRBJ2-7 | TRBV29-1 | CSVDAKILARYEQYF
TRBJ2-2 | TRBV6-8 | CASQTYGGTNTGELFF
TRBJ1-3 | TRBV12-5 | CASGPGTVQGASGNTIYF
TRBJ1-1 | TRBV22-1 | CASSLFAPGPTEAFF
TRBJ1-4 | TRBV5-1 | CASSDGFNYATNEKLFF
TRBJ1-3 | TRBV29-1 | CSVESGSGNTIYF
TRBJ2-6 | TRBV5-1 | CASSLWSGAGANVLTF
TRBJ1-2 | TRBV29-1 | CSVDPGERVYGYTF
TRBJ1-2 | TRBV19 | CASSKITGDYGYTF
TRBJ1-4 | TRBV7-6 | CASSRGTVNEKLFF
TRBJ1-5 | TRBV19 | CASSYSDQPQHF